This T cell receptor (beta chain) was observed in a study of blood T cell repertoires in COVID-19. For the study at large: PBMCs, B-cell-depleted T cells, or T cells provided the cDNA or gDNA that made up the material.

Data came from immunoSEQ multiplex PCR; TCRdb stores just in-frame clones and leaves some out. The sample has about 410,000 clones; roughly 90% are singletons. CDR3 length: 15 residues. This receptor was taken from a woman aged 40 to 55 with COVID-19, enrolled during active disease. The specimen was peripheral blood. The chain combines TRBV1 with TRBJ1-2. TRBV1 is a listed pseudogene. The CDR3 bases are TGCACCAGCAGCCCCCCGGGGGGAGGCACCCGGGGCTACACCTTC. It is translated as CTSSPPGGGTRGYTF.